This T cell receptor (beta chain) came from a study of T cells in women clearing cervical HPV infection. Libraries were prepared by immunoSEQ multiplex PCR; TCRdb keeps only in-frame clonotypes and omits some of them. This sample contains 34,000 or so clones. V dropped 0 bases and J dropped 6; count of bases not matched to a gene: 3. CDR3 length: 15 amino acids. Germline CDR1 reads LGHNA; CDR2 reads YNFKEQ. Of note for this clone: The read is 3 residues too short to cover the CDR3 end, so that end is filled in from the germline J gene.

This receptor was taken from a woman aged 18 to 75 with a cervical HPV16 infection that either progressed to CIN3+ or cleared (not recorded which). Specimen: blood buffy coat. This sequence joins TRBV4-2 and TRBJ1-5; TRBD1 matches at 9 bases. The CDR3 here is CASSQEKDRGQPQHF. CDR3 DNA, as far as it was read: TGTGCCAGCAGCCAAGAGAAGGACAGGGGTCAGCCC.